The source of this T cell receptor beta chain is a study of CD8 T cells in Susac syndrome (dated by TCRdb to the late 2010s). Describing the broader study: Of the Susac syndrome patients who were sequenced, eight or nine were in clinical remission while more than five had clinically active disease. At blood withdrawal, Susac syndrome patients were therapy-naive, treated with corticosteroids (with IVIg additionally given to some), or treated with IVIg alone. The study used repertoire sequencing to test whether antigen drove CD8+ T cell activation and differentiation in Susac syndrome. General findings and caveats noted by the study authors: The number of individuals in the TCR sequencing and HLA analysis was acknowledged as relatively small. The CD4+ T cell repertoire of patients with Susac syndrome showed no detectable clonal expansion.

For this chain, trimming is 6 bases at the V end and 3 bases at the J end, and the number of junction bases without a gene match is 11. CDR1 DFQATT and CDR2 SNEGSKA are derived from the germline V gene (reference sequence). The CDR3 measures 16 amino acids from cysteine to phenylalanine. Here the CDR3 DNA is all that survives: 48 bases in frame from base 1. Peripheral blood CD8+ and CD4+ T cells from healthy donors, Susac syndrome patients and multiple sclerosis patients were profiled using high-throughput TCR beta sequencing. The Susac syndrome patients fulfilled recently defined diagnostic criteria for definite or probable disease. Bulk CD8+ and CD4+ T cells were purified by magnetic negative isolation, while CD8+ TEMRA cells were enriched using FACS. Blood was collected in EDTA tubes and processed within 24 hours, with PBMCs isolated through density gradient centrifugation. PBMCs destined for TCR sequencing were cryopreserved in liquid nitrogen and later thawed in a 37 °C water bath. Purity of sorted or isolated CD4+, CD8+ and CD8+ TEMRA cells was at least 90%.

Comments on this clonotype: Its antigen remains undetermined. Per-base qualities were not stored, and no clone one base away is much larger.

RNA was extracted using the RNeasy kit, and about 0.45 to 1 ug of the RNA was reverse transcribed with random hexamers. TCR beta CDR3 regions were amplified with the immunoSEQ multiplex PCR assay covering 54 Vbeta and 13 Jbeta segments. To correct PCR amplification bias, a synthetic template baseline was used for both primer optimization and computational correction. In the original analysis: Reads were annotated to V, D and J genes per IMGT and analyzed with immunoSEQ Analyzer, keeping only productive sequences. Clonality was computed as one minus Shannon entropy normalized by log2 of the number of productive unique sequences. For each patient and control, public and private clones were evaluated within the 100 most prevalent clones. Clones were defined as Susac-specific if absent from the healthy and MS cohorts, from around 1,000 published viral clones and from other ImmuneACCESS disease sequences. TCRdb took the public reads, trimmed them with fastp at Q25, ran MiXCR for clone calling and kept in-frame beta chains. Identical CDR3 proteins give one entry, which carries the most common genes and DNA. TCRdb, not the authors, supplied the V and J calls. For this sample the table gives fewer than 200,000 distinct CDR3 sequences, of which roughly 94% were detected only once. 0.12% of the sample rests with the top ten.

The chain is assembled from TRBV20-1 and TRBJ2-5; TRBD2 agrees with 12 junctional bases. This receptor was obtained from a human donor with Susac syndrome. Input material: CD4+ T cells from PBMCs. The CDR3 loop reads CSATPLAGGREETQYF. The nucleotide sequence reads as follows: TGCAGTGCCACCCCCCTAGCGGGGGGGCGGGAAGAGACCCAGTACTTC.